This T cell receptor beta chain was recovered during a study of T cell changes during pregnancy in multiple sclerosis (dated by TCRdb to the late 2010s). Broadly, across the study: The study looked at changes in the T cell repertoire across pregnancy in women with multiple sclerosis.

A note on this clone: Its cognate antigen has yet to be identified. Base qualities are not at hand, and no much larger clone is one base apart.

The library was prepared using the immunoSEQ multiplex PCR assay. What TCRdb holds here is the immuneACCESS table cut down to in-frame rearrangements. Part of the clones is not present; checked against another copy, under half of the missing clones reflect an unresolved V gene, and the others are unexplained. Present in this sample are fewer than 35,000 clones, about nine tenths of which were seen just once. The top ten constitute 3.5% to 4.5% of the sample. The cysteine opens and the phenylalanine closes a CDR3 of 15 amino acids. Only the CDR3 DNA is retained, 45 bases long and in frame from the first base. The germline V gene supplies CDR1 SGDLS and CDR2 YYNGEE. Trimming accounts for 4 bases at V and 6 bases at J, while the number of junction bases matched to no gene is 4.

The receptor's source is a female donor with multiple sclerosis, enrolled in a pregnancy study. The chain joins TRBV9 to TRBJ2-1, with 13 junctional bases fitting TRBD2. Sequences were derived from CD8+ T cells from peripheral blood mononuclear cells, sampled in the second trimester of pregnancy. The CDR3 amino acid sequence is: CASSKLAGGGNEQFF. The bases are TGTGCCAGCAGCAAACTAGCGGGAGGGGGCAATGAGCAGTTCTTC.